The 29 T cell receptor beta chains below were found in one sample sequenced in a study of CD8 T cells in ankylosing spondylitis. TCRdb reprocessed the 5' RACE reads with MiXCR, giving one entry per CDR3 protein. The repertoire holds 55,000 or so distinct CDR3 sequences, 6.5% to 9% seen once, with over 7% in the top ten. The material sequenced was blood, either unsorted or a sorted T cell fraction (not recorded which). The source of these receptors is a female donor with ankylosing spondylitis or in good health (not recorded which).

This clonotype was observed at least ten times. The chain combines TRBV2 with TRBJ2-2; TRBD2 aligns across 10 bases. The germline V gene encodes CDR1 SNHLY and CDR2 FYNNEI. V trimming: 5 bases; J trimming: 4 bases; junction bases outside the gene matches: 4. The CDR3 sequence is 15 residues long. The chain's CDR3 is CASSLLAGSTGELFF. The CDR3 coding sequence is TGTGCCAGCAGTTTACTAGCGGGGAGCACCGGGGAGCTGTTTTTT.

This clonotype was picked up many times. The V gene is TRBV20-1, the J gene TRBJ2-2; 12 positions match TRBD1. CDR3 length equals 19 residues. Germline values: CDR1 DFQATT, CDR2 SNEGSKA (reference sequence). The ends lost 3 bases at V and 1 base at J; junction bases unmatched: 12. The CDR3 DNA is TGCAGTGCTAGCCCCGGGGACAGGGGGCCTCTTAAGAACACCGGGGAGCTGTTTTTT. Its translation is CSASPGDRGPLKNTGELFF.

This clonotype occurred once. The rearrangement links TRBV5-1 to TRBJ2-3, with 8 bases matching TRBD1. The CDR3 length is 16 residues. Per the germline V gene, CDR1 is SGHRS and CDR2 is YFSETQ. V trimming: 4 bases; J trimming: 2 bases; junction bases outside the gene matches: 9. In DNA form, the CDR3 reads TGCGCCAGCAGCGGTGCTGGCAGGGGGCCCACAGATACGCAGTATTTT. Translated: CASSGAGRGPTDTQYF.

The table lists this clonotype with many counts. This chain connects TRBV5-1 to TRBJ2-3; no clear D. V lost 4 bases, J lost 6 bases, and 15 bases lay in between. This CDR3 has 14 residues. Germline V CDR1 and CDR2: SGHRS, YFSETQ. The CDR3 DNA follows: TGCGCCAGCAGCACGGACGGCCTCAGGGATACGCAGTATTTT. Its protein is CASSTDGLRDTQYF.

The sample holds many counts of this clonotype. J is TRBJ2-2 and V is TRBV10-3; 7 bases are shared with TRBD1. The germline V gene encodes CDR1 ENHRY and CDR2 SYGVKD. V shed 2 bases, J shed 3 bases, and the junction held 3 bases outside the gene matches. This CDR3 comprises 15 residues. CDR3 sequence (DNA): TGTGCCATCAGTGAGGAAGGGGGCGACACCGGGGAGCTGTTTTTT. Protein product: CAISEEGGDTGELFF.

This clonotype was counted ten times or more. The rearrangement uses TRBV28 and TRBJ1-1; 10 bases fit TRBD1. V shed 4 bases, J shed 10 bases, and the junction held 6 bases outside the gene matches. Germline loops: CDR1 MDHEN, CDR2 SYDVKM. The CDR3 covers 13 residues. The CDR3 region has the DNA TGTGCCAGCAGTTCAGGACAGGGGGATGCAGCTTTCTTT. Its protein is CASSSGQGDAAFF.

The table lists this clonotype with many counts. V is TRBV15 and J is TRBJ1-1; D is ambiguous. Per germline, CDR1 LNHNV and CDR2 YYDKDF (reference sequence). The CDR3 runs to 14 residues. V lost 3 bases and J 9 bases, leaving 17 bases between the germline ends. CDR3 region: CATSSAPGSSKAFF. CDR3 DNA sequence: TGTGCCACCAGCAGTGCACCGGGTTCTTCAAAAGCTTTCTTT.

In this sample, this clonotype turned up many times. The chain has TRBV7-8 and TRBJ2-3; D call uncertain. This CDR3 spans 14 amino acids. Germline V CDR1 and CDR2: SGHVS, FQNEAQ. The ends were cut back, 1 base at V and 2 bases at J, with 7 bases in the middle. CDR3 in amino acids: CASSLVVDTDTQYF. As DNA, the CDR3 is TGTGCCAGCAGCTTAGTCGTAGACACAGATACGCAGTATTTT.

This clonotype appeared many times. The J gene is TRBJ2-2, the V gene TRBV5-5; D unclear. Germline V CDR1 and CDR2: SGHKS, YYEKEE (reference sequence). V was pared by 2 bases and J by 9 bases, with 11 bases between. This CDR3 has 13 amino acids. CDR3 DNA sequence: TGTGCCAGCAGCTTCAACGAGTTGAGGGAGCTGTTTTTT. It translates to CASSFNELRELFF. Drawing the rest from reference TRBV5-5 and TRBJ2-2, the complete variable domain is DAGVTQSPTHLIKTRGQQVTLRCSPISGHKSVSWYQQVLGQGPQFIFQYYEKEERGRGNFPDRFSARQFPNYSSELNVNALLLGDSALYLCASSFNELRELFFGEGSRLTVL.

The V call is TRBV25-1, the J call TRBJ2-5; no clear D. Germline V gene sequence: CDR1 MGHDK, CDR2 SYGVNS. V lost 3 bases, J lost 0 bases, and 8 bases lay in between. The CDR3 is 14 amino acids. The CDR3, as DNA: TGTGCCAGCAGTGATAAGATTAACCAAGAGACCCAGTACTTC. It specifies CASSDKINQETQYF.

This clonotype was seen repeatedly, ten times or more. The V call is TRBV4-1, the J call TRBJ1-4; 8 bases map to TRBD1. The CDR3 consists of 15 residues. V gave up 4 bases and J gave up 5 bases; unmatched junction bases: 6. From germline, CDR1 is MGHRA and CDR2 YSYEKL. This CDR3 is CASSRDRGLNEKLFF. As DNA, the CDR3 is TGCGCCAGCAGCCGTGACAGGGGCCTAAATGAAAAACTGTTTTTT.

This clonotype was found many times. V usage is TRBV12-3 or TRBV12-4 and J usage is TRBJ1-1; 7 bases are shared with TRBD1. This CDR3 spans 14 amino acids. Trimming removed 6 bases from V and 1 base from J; junction bases left unmatched: 5. The CDR3 DNA reads as TGTGCCAGCAGCGGGACAGTTAAGAACACTGAAGCTTTCTTT. This translates into CASSGTVKNTEAFF.

About this clonotype: Possible read error: a much larger clone is one base away. This rearrangement joins TRBV2 to TRBJ1-2; D is undetermined. The length of the CDR3 is 12 residues. Germline assignment: CDR1 SNHLY and CDR2 FYNNEI. V shed 4 bases and J shed 4 bases, with 7 bases lying between them. Written as DNA, the CDR3 is TGTGCCAGCAGTGTGGACGTCTATGGCTACACCTTC. The encoded protein is CASSVDVYGYTF.

This clonotype occurred many times. The chain couples TRBV5-5 to TRBJ1-1, with 7 positions matching TRBD1. V lost 4 bases to trimming and J lost 2 bases; unmatched junction nucleotides: 11. Germline CDR1 and CDR2: SGHKS and YYEKEE (reference sequence). CDR3 length: 16 residues. CDR3 coding DNA: TGTGCCAGCAGCGGGAGCTCCGGGACAGTTAACACTGAAGCTTTCTTT. This sequence encodes CASSGSSGTVNTEAFF. The variable domain in full, with the rest retrieved from reference TRBV5-5 and TRBJ1-1, is DAGVTQSPTHLIKTRGQQVTLRCSPISGHKSVSWYQQVLGQGPQFIFQYYEKEERGRGNFPDRFSARQFPNYSSELNVNALLLGDSALYLCASSGSSGTVNTEAFFGQGTRLTVV.

Many counts were recorded for this clonotype. In this CDR3 the conserved last residue, phenylalanine or tryptophan, is missing, so a read error is likely. The limits of the CDR3 on the DNA are not certain, so only TCRdb's listed CDR3 is given. The rearrangement uses TRBV5-1 and TRBJ2-1; TRBD1 is the table's D call and was not checked against the DNA. The V gene's germline CDR1 is SGHRS and CDR2 YFSETQ. From its first to its last residue, the CDR3 has 8 amino acids. This chain's CDR3 is CASSLEGA.

This clonotype was detected ten times or more. The chain couples TRBV20-1 to TRBJ2-7, with 13 bases lining up with TRBD2. This CDR3 comprises 15 residues. V gave up 1 base and J gave up 5 bases; unmatched junction bases: 5. The V gene's germline CDR1 is DFQATT and CDR2 SNEGSKA (reference sequence). CDR3 nucleotide sequence: TGCAGTGCTAGAGGCACTAGCGGGGGGGTAGACGAGCAGTACTTC. Its protein is CSARGTSGGVDEQYF.

This clonotype was seen a few times. V and J are TRBV12-3 or TRBV12-4 and TRBJ1-2; TRBD1 matches at 7 bases. V lost 5 bases and J lost 0; bases outside the gene matches: 3. The CDR3 length is 14 residues. CDR3 region: CASSPQGSNYGYTF. As DNA, the CDR3 is TGTGCCAGCAGTCCACAGGGGTCTAACTATGGCTACACCTTC.

This clonotype was found many times. The chain recombines TRBV5-1 with TRBJ2-2, with a possible D match to TRBD2 (6 bases). Germline-derived CDR1 and CDR2 are SGHRS and YFSETQ. The CDR3 runs 15 residues. Trimming shortened V by 4 bases and J by 5 bases, and 15 bases separated the two germline ends. Here the CDR3 reads CASSPPGLPTGELFF. The CDR3, as DNA: TGCGCCAGCAGCCCCCCAGGACTACCAACCGGGGAGCTGTTTTTT.

This clonotype was recorded many times. The chain combines TRBV29-1 with TRBJ1-5, with D hard to call. This CDR3 spans 13 amino acids. Looked up from germline, CDR1 is SQVTM and CDR2 is ANQGSEA. Trimming left V 2 bases short and J 4 bases short, with 9 bases between. The CDR3 here is CSVELSSNQPQHF. As DNA, the CDR3 is TGCAGCGTTGAATTGTCGAGTAATCAGCCCCAGCATTTT.

This clonotype was observed many times. V is TRBV20-1 and J is TRBJ1-6; TRBD1 is a possible D gene (6 bases). Between the trimmed V and J ends, which lost 6 bases and 3 bases, there was a span of 15 bases. The V gene's germline CDR1 is DFQATT and CDR2 SNEGSKA (reference sequence). The CDR3 is 15 residues long. The CDR3 region is CSARQAGDYNSPLHF. The CDR3 DNA reads TGCAGTGCGCGACAGGCAGGCGACTATAATTCACCCCTCCACTTT.

This clonotype has a count of ten or more. The chain is built from TRBV3-1 and TRBJ2-5, with D possibly matching TRBD2 (5 bases). The CDR3 sequence is 14 residues long. V shed 1 base and J shed 7 bases, with 13 bases lying between them. Per germline, CDR1 LGHDT and CDR2 YNNKEL (reference sequence). The CDR3 is CASSQGTGGTTQYF. CDR3 bases: TGTGCCAGCAGCCAAGGGACCGGAGGTACGACCCAGTACTTC.

This clonotype was seen ten or more times. The chain has TRBV5-6 and TRBJ2-2; D is undetermined. Trimming took 1 base from V and 5 from J, leaving 9 bases between them. The CDR3 totals 14 residues. Germline V gene sequence: CDR1 SGHDT, CDR2 YYEEEE. The DNA of the CDR3 is TGTGCCAGCAGCTTGCGACAAATTACCGGGGAGCTGTTTTTT. Protein product: CASSLRQITGELFF.

This clonotype was recorded at least ten times. The rearrangement uses TRBV12-3 or TRBV12-4 and TRBJ1-2; D ambiguous. Trimming took off 7 bases at V and 1 base at J, with 7 bases between the two ends. The CDR3 contains 12 residues. The CDR3 nucleotides are TGTGCCAGCACAGTCGGTAACTATGGCTACACCTTC. Translation: CASTVGNYGYTF.

This clonotype showed up many times. The CDR3 loop is CASSLPGVPSTGELFF. The DNA of the CDR3 is TGCGCCAGCAGCTTGCCGGGGGTCCCGAGCACCGGGGAGCTGTTTTTT. The V call is TRBV5-1, the J call TRBJ2-2; D perhaps matches TRBD2 (6 bases). From germline, CDR1 is SGHRS and CDR2 YFSETQ. V was cut by 1 base and J by 4 bases, with 14 bases left in between. The CDR3 contains 16 residues.

This clonotype was counted at least ten times. The chain has TRBV5-1 and TRBJ1-3; 10 nucleotides align to TRBD1. J was trimmed by 1 base and V by 0 bases; bases with no gene match: 1. The CDR3 consists of 16 residues. CDR1 is SGHRS and CDR2 is YFSETQ in the germline V gene. The CDR3 loop is CASSLGDRGSGNTIYF. CDR3 nucleotide sequence: TGCGCCAGCAGCTTGGGGGACAGGGGATCTGGAAACACCATATATTTT.

This clonotype was seen at least ten times. The chain is built from TRBV12-3 or TRBV12-4 and TRBJ1-5; D might be TRBD1 (5 bases). V was clipped by 5 bases and J by 0 bases, with 11 bases between them. This CDR3 contains 15 residues. The CDR3 coding sequence is TGTGCCAGCAGTCCCGACAGCTATAGCAATCAGCCCCAGCATTTT. Translated, it gives CASSPDSYSNQPQHF.

This clonotype was seen repeatedly, ten times or more. The chain couples TRBV7-6 to TRBJ2-5, with TRBD1 matching over 7 bases. The trim removed 3 bases at V and 4 bases at J, leaving 11 bases unmatched. The CDR3 length is 16 residues. The germline gives CDR1 SGHVS, CDR2 FNYEAQ. In nucleotides, the CDR3 is TGTGCCAGCAGCTTCGTCTACAGGGGTACAACAGAGACCCAGTACTTC. This gives the protein CASSFVYRGTTETQYF.

This clonotype was seen more than once but under ten times. The chain carries TRBV7-9 and TRBJ2-3; 11 nucleotides match TRBD2. Germline CDR1 SEHNR, CDR2 FQNEAQ (reference sequence). The length of the CDR3 is 15 residues. The junction had 5 bases not matched to a gene; V was cut back by 3 bases and J by 6 bases. The CDR3 spells CASSFSSGGPDTQYF. The DNA for the CDR3 is TGTGCCAGCAGCTTCTCTAGCGGGGGGCCGGATACGCAGTATTTT.

This clonotype was picked up many times. The chain joins TRBV5-1 to TRBJ1-2, with TRBD1 as a possible D gene (6 bases). V dropped 0 bases and J dropped 4 bases, with 13 bases sitting between them. Germline CDR1 reads SGHRS; CDR2 reads YFSETQ. The CDR3 has 15 residues. The CDR3 protein is CASSLAEGGLYGYTF. CDR3 nucleotides: TGCGCCAGCAGCTTGGCCGAGGGGGGGCTCTATGGCTACACCTTC.